The 3 T cell receptor beta chains reported below all come from one sample, sequenced in a study of cytomegalovirus exposure and HLA in healthy donors. The PCR was carried out with 60 Vbeta primers and 13 Jbeta primers. TCRdb's copy holds only in-frame clones and misses some; the assay was immunoSEQ multiplex PCR. The sample lists over 120,000 clones, around 80% occurring once. The sequenced sample consisted of PBMCs. The source is a woman between 25 and 40 years old in good health and CMV-seronegative.

The V and J genes are TRBV10-3 and TRBJ2-7; possibly TRBD1 for D (5 bases). V was clipped by 3 bases and J by 0 bases, with 9 bases between them. Germline V gene lookup returns CDR1 ENHRY and CDR2 SYGVKD. The CDR3 totals 14 residues. The CDR3 sequence is CAISDRQPSYEQYF. The CDR3 DNA is TGTGCCATCAGTGACCGACAGCCCTCCTACGAGCAGTACTTC.

CDR3 sequence reads: CASSVGLAGGETQYF. CDR3 DNA sequence: TGTGCCAGCAGCGTAGGACTAGCGGGGGGCGAGACCCAGTACTTC. The chain combines TRBV9 with TRBJ2-5; 13 bases match TRBD2. The CDR3 spans 15 residues. V shed 0 bases, J shed 5 bases, and the junction held 1 base outside the gene matches. The germline CDR1 and CDR2 sequences are SGDLS and YYNGEE.

This clone has just a few counts. V is TRBV5-4 and J is TRBJ2-5, with 13 bases that match TRBD2. The CDR3 spans 15 residues. Germline V gene sequence: CDR1 SGHNT, CDR2 YYREEE (reference sequence). Germline trimming cut 4 bases from V and 2 bases from J; bases unmatched to any gene: 2. The CDR3 loop is CASSPGLAGQETQYF. For the CDR3, the DNA is TGTGCCAGCAGCCCGGGACTAGCGGGGCAAGAGACCCAGTACTTC.